These 24 T cell receptor beta chains were all obtained from the same sample, sequenced in a study of control samples from healthy donors and cancer patients. The data were produced by immunoSEQ multiplex PCR, yet TCRdb's version contains in-frame clones alone and is incomplete. The data show about 130,000 clones, over 80% seen once. The sample taken for sequencing was blood. The receptor set was obtained from a woman aged 50 to 60 in good health.

This chain links TRBV21-1 with TRBJ2-5. TRBV21-1 is reported as a pseudogene. This CDR3 has 14 amino acids. The CDR3 DNA reads TGTGCCAGCAGCCCGGTGGGGTTCCAAGAGACCCAGTACTTC. Translation: CASSPVGFQETQYF.

The J gene is TRBJ2-3, the V gene TRBV4-2; no reliable D call. V shed 2 bases and J shed 2 bases, with 20 bases lying between them. In germline, CDR1 is LGHNA, CDR2 YNFKEQ. The CDR3 has 18 amino acids. CDR3 in amino acids: CASSQNPPRRQNTDTQYF. The CDR3 bases are TGTGCCAGCAGCCAAAACCCCCCCCGGCGGCAAAACACAGATACGCAGTATTTT.

This clone was seen a few times. The V gene is TRBV4-2, the J gene TRBJ1-3; D is possibly TRBD1 (6 bases). Looked up from germline, CDR1 is LGHNA and CDR2 is YNFKEQ. The length of the CDR3 is 14 residues. V was clipped by 6 bases and J by 4 bases, with 13 bases between them. CDR3 bases: TGTGCCAGCAGTCCGGAGGGGGAAGGAAACACCATATATTTT. This codes for CASSPEGEGNTIYF.

The CDR3 nucleotides read TGTGCCAGCAGCCAACCCCAGGGGAATCAAGAGACCCAGTACTTC. It specifies CASSQPQGNQETQYF. The V gene is TRBV3-1 (or the pseudogene TRBV3-2), the J gene TRBJ2-5; weak D call: TRBD1 (6 bases). Germline-derived CDR1 and CDR2 are LGHDT and YNNKEL (reference sequence). The CDR3 is 15 residues long. The germline V and J ends were trimmed by 2 bases and 2 bases, with 12 bases remaining between them.

The chain is built from TRBV6-4 and TRBJ2-5, with 12 bases identical to TRBD2. In germline, CDR1 is MRHNA, CDR2 SNTAGT. The V segment lost 0 bases and the J segment 5 bases; nucleotides outside the gene matches: 25. The length of the CDR3 is 23 residues. CDR3 region: CASSDSSTRPPTSGGGSGETQYF. The CDR3 DNA reads as TGTGCCAGCAGTGACTCGAGTACGCGACCCCCGACTAGCGGGGGCGGATCTGGCGAGACCCAGTACTTC.

J is TRBJ2-7 and V is TRBV7-8; D tentatively reads TRBD1 or TRBD2 (5 bases each). CDR1 is SGHVS and CDR2 is FQNEAQ in the germline V gene. There are 17 residues in the CDR3. Trimming pared 4 bases from V and 3 bases from J, leaving 22 bases between. The CDR3 loop reads CASSYSGYGTSYYEQYF. The CDR3 DNA sequence: TGTGCCAGCAGCTACTCAGGGTACGGGACGTCTTACTACGAGCAGTACTTC.

The chain joins TRBV4-1 to TRBJ1-2, with D possibly being TRBD1 (5 bases). Trimming removed 7 bases from V and 8 bases from J, with 26 bases in between. In germline, CDR1 is MGHRA, CDR2 YSYEKL. The CDR3 runs 16 residues. CDR3 region: CASTVGLVYVGEGYTF. The CDR3 region has the DNA TGCGCCAGCACAGTGGGTCTGGTCTATGTGGGGGAGGGCTACACCTTC.

The chain joins TRBV7-9 to TRBJ1-1; possible D gene TRBD1, 5 bases. Germline CDR1 SEHNR, CDR2 FQNEAQ (reference sequence). The CDR3 loop spans 14 amino acids. The V gene lost 5 bases and the J gene lost 0 bases, with 10 bases spanning the gap. The CDR3 sequence: CASSTGRLNTEAFF. CDR3 DNA: TGTGCCAGCAGCACGGGACGGCTGAACACTGAAGCTTTCTTT.

This chain joins TRBV5-1 and TRBJ2-3; no clear D. Germline CDR1 SGHRS, CDR2 YFSETQ. This CDR3 has 14 residues. V was clipped by 0 bases and J by 3 bases, with 8 bases between them. The CDR3 coding sequence is TGCGCCAGCAGCTTGGAGTGGGGTACAGATACGCAGTATTTT. Its protein product is CASSLEWGTDTQYF.

The chain is built from TRBV5-4 and TRBJ1-1; 9 bases match TRBD1. From germline, CDR1 is SGHNT and CDR2 YYREEE (reference sequence). The CDR3 has 16 residues. V shed 3 bases, J shed 6 bases, and the junction held 12 bases outside the gene matches. The CDR3 DNA follows: TGTGCCAGCAGCTCCTTGGGACAGGGAGAGTCGGCTGAAGCTTTCTTT. This codes for CASSSLGQGESAEAFF.

The V gene is TRBV28, the J gene TRBJ2-1; 10 bases agree with TRBD2. The germline V gene encodes CDR1 MDHEN and CDR2 SYDVKM. Trimming cost V 4 bases and J 10 bases; bases outside gene matches: 10. The CDR3 is 15 residues long. In DNA form, the CDR3 reads TGTGCCAGCAGTTCTCGGACTAGCGGCGGACGGGAGCAGTTCTTC. It specifies CASSSRTSGGREQFF.

The chain uses TRBV6-4 and TRBJ1-6, with 7 bases that match TRBD1. CDR3 size: 14 residues. The trim removed 7 bases at V and 5 bases at J, leaving 5 bases unmatched. Germline lookup yields CDR1 MRHNA and CDR2 SNTAGT. The CDR3 spells CASNDRDDNSPLHF. DNA of the CDR3: TGTGCCAGCAACGACAGGGACGATAATTCACCCCTCCACTTT.

The genes are TRBV18 and TRBJ2-7, with D perhaps TRBD1 (6 bases). The CDR3 spans 13 residues. Trimming took off 4 bases at V and 2 bases at J, with 9 bases between the two ends. CDR1 is KGHSH and CDR2 is LQKENI in the germline V gene. The CDR3 DNA is TGTGCCAGCTCACTGCGACAGGCCTACGAGCAGTACTTC. Translated, it gives CASSLRQAYEQYF.

The chain employs TRBV5-1 and TRBJ1-4, with TRBD1 matching over 7 bases. Germline trimming cut 3 bases from V and 7 bases from J; bases unmatched to any gene: 6. The CDR3 extends over 14 amino acids. Germline V CDR1 and CDR2: SGHRS, YFSETQ. The CDR3 DNA follows: TGCGCCAGCAGCTACAAGACAGGGTCTGAAAAACTGTTTTTT. It is translated as CASSYKTGSEKLFF.

The chain is built from TRBV5-1 and TRBJ2-3; 9 bases map to TRBD2. V lost 7 bases, J lost 2 bases, and 8 bases stayed unmatched. The CDR3 is 15 amino acids. The germline gives CDR1 SGHRS, CDR2 YFSETQ. The CDR3 nucleotides read TGCGCCAGCTCCTGGGCTAGCGGGATCACAGATACGCAGTATTTT. Its translation is CASSWASGITDTQYF.

This clone occurred once. The chain has TRBV2 and TRBJ2-7; 10 nucleotides agree with TRBD2. Germline assignment: CDR1 SNHLY and CDR2 FYNNEI. Trimming removed 1 base from V and 1 base from J; junction bases left unmatched: 7. The CDR3 loop spans 17 amino acids. The CDR3 bases are TGTGCCAGCAGTGAAGGGCTAGCGGGAGCCGGATCCTACGAGCAGTACTTC. It yields the protein CASSEGLAGAGSYEQYF.

J is TRBJ2-7 and V is TRBV9, with TRBD2 identical over 9 bases. J gave up 7 bases and V 3 bases, and 8 bases lay outside the gene matches. This CDR3 spans 14 amino acids. Per germline, CDR1 SGDLS and CDR2 YYNGEE. CDR3 loop: CASSGTSESREQYF. CDR3 DNA sequence: TGTGCCAGCAGCGGGACTAGCGAGTCTCGTGAGCAGTACTTC.

J is TRBJ1-2 and V is TRBV30; D possibly corresponds to TRBD1 (5 bases). This CDR3 region has 10 residues. Germline CDR1 GTSNPN, CDR2 SVGIG (reference sequence). Trimming cost V 4 bases and J 7 bases, with 7 bases left between them. The DNA of the CDR3 is TGTGCCTGGAAAAGGGGTGGCTACACCTTC. It encodes CAWKRGGYTF. The whole variable domain, filled in from reference TRBV30 and TRBJ1-2, reads SQTIHQWPATLVQPVGSPLSLECTVEGTSNPNLYWYRQAAGRGLQLLFYSVGIGQISSEVPQNLSASRPQDRQFILSSKKLLLSDSGFYLCAWKRGGYTFGSGTRLTVV.

The chain has TRBV27 and TRBJ1-1; 9 nucleotides line up with TRBD1. The CDR3 spans 18 residues. The V gene's germline CDR1 is MNHEY and CDR2 SMNVEV (reference sequence). V trimming: 0 bases; J trimming: 7 bases; junction bases outside the gene matches: 15. The CDR3 DNA sequence: TGTGCCAGCAGTTTATCTGGCGCGGGACAGGGATTTCTTAGTGAAGCTTTCTTT. This gives the protein CASSLSGAGQGFLSEAFF.

This chain's CDR3 is CASSLYATNEKLFF. Written as DNA, the CDR3 is TGTGCCAGCAGTTTATATGCAACTAATGAAAAACTGTTTTTT. This chain joins TRBV27 and TRBJ1-4; D uncertain. The CDR3 loop spans 14 amino acids. Deletions cut 1 base from V and 0 bases from J, with 3 bases between. CDR1 is MNHEY, CDR2 SMNVEV, per germline (reference sequence). Using reference TRBV27 and TRBJ1-4 for the parts outside the CDR3, the full variable domain is EAQVTQNPRYLITVTGKKLTVTCSQNMNHEYMSWYRQDPGLGLRQIYYSMNVEVTDKGDVPEGYKVSRKEKRNFPLILESPSPNQTSLYFCASSLYATNEKLFFGSGTQLSVL.

The chain has TRBV2 and TRBJ1-1; no reliable D call. The germline V gene has CDR1 SNHLY and CDR2 FYNNEI. CDR3 length: 13 amino acids. Trimming removed 8 bases at V and 6 bases at J, with 16 bases between. CDR3 protein: CASGSEFRSEAFF. The CDR3 region has the DNA TGTGCCAGCGGTAGTGAATTTCGTTCTGAAGCTTTCTTT.

This clone was recorded a few times. The rearrangement joins TRBV19 to TRBJ2-2, with a tentative D call TRBD2 (5 bases). This CDR3 has 13 amino acids. V was cut by 5 bases and J by 7 bases, with 11 bases left in between. Germline V gene sequence: CDR1 LNHDA, CDR2 SQIVND (reference sequence). The CDR3 sequence is CASSSIANGELFF. CDR3 sequence (DNA): TGTGCCAGTAGTTCCATAGCGAACGGGGAGCTGTTTTTT. Combining the CDR3 with reference TRBV19 and TRBJ2-2 gives the whole variable domain DGGITQSPKYLFRKEGQNVTLSCEQNLNHDAMYWYRQDPGQGLRLIYYSQIVNDFQKGDIAEGYSVSREKKESFPLTVTSAQKNPTAFYLCASSSIANGELFFGEGSRLTVL.

This clone is a singleton in its sample. V gene TRBV5-4 combines with J gene TRBJ1-2, with a weak D call TRBD1 (6 bases). Germline loops: CDR1 SGHNT, CDR2 YYREEE (reference sequence). Trimming left V 1 base short and J 4 bases short, with 8 bases between. There are 13 residues in the CDR3. CDR3 sequence (DNA): TGTGCCAGCAGCTTGCAGGGGAGCTATGGCTACACCTTC. Translated, it gives CASSLQGSYGYTF.

This chain connects TRBV7-9 to TRBJ2-1; D is unresolved. Trimming stripped 1 base from V and 9 bases from J, with 7 bases between. Germline CDR1 reads SEHNR; CDR2 reads FQNEAQ (reference sequence). The CDR3 consists of 12 residues. CDR3: CASSLDWSEQFF. In nucleotides, the CDR3 is TGTGCCAGCAGCTTAGACTGGAGTGAGCAGTTCTTC.